This T cell receptor beta chain was recovered during a study of blood T cell repertoires in COVID-19. Study background: The United States, Italy and Spain supplied acute and convalescent COVID-19 samples. The analysed material was cDNA or gDNA that came from T cells, B-cell-depleted T cells, or PBMCs.

Trimming removed 4 bases at V and 0 bases at J, with 10 bases between. CDR1 is SGHRS and CDR2 is YFSETQ in the germline V gene. This CDR3 is 14 amino acids long. In the study's own analysis: The assay estimated nucleated cells by amplifying reference gene primers. Assay used: immunoSEQ multiplex PCR; TCRdb lists only in-frame clones, some missing. The V and J calls and clone size were taken over from that table, and D and trimming were inferred from the DNA. The top ten hold 1.5% to 2% of the sample, which has roughly 200,000 clones, about 90% seen once. What was sequenced was peripheral blood. The sequence was collected from a man between 18 and 29 years old with active or convalescent COVID-19. The chain has TRBV5-1 and TRBJ1-1; possible D gene TRBD1, 5 bases. The CDR3 DNA is TGCGCCAGCAGCCCTCGGGGGATGAACACTGAAGCTTTCTTT. It yields the protein CASSPRGMNTEAFF.